The 21 T cell receptor beta chains below were found in one sample sequenced in a study of identical twins. TCRdb used MiXCR to reprocess the 5' RACE reads, holding one entry per CDR3 protein. The sample carries 250,000 or so distinct CDR3 sequences, about 8.9% recorded once. These same data were also listed under a study on yellow fever vaccine responses in identical twins.

The sample taken for sequencing was CD8+ T cells sorted from blood. The receptor set was obtained from a woman younger than 35 in good health.

This clonotype occurred many times. V is TRBV5-1 and J is TRBJ2-5; D gene ambiguous. The germline gives CDR1 SGHRS, CDR2 YFSETQ. This CDR3 has 11 residues. The V and J ends lost 3 bases and 5 bases respectively, with 5 bases between them. The CDR3 loop is CASSSVETQYF. The CDR3 nucleotides read TGCGCCAGCAGCTCAGTGGAGACCCAGTACTTC.

This clonotype was recorded at least ten times. The chain employs TRBV7-6 and TRBJ2-2; no clear D gene. Trimming stripped 2 bases from V and 0 bases from J, with 4 bases between. CDR1 is SGHVS, CDR2 FNYEAQ, per germline. This CDR3 has 14 amino acids. CDR3 coding DNA: TGTGCCAGCAGCTTACCAGCGAACACCGGGGAGCTGTTTTTT. Its protein product is CASSLPANTGELFF.

The rearrangement links TRBV11-2 to TRBJ2-7, with D unclear. The CDR3 has 13 amino acids. Germline CDR1 reads SGHAT; CDR2 reads FQNNGV. V lost 5 bases and J 0 bases, leaving 8 bases between the germline ends. The CDR3, as DNA: TGTGCCAGCAGCGACTGGAGCTCCTACGAGCAGTACTTC. Translating gives CASSDWSSYEQYF. The whole variable domain, remainder taken from reference TRBV11-2 and TRBJ2-7, is EAGVAQSPRYKIIEKRQSVAFWCNPISGHATLYWYQQILGQGPKLLIQFQNNGVVDDSQLPKDRFSAERLKGVDSTLKIQPAKLEDSAVYLCASSDWSSYEQYFGPGTRLTVT.

The rearrangement links TRBV6-1 to TRBJ1-1; no clear D. V was trimmed by 7 bases and J by 0 bases, leaving 12 bases between them. Germline V lookup: CDR1 MNHNS, CDR2 SASEGT. This CDR3 contains 14 residues. The CDR3 spells CASIGVPMNTEAFF. CDR3 DNA: TGTGCCAGCATCGGTGTCCCCATGAACACTGAAGCTTTCTTT.

The chain is built from TRBV28 and TRBJ2-5; 7 bases map to TRBD1. Trimming cost V 1 base and J 2 bases; bases outside gene matches: 4. The CDR3 has 15 amino acids. Germline CDR1 and CDR2: MDHEN and SYDVKM. The CDR3 loop reads CASSLYARGQETQYF. The CDR3 coding sequence is TGTGCCAGCAGTTTATACGCCAGGGGGCAAGAGACCCAGTACTTC.

This chain joins TRBV27 and TRBJ2-7; 15 nucleotides match TRBD2. The V segment lost 2 bases and the J segment 0 bases; nucleotides outside the gene matches: 5. CDR1 MNHEY and CDR2 SMNVEV come from the germline V gene (reference sequence). CDR3 length: 18 amino acids. CDR3 coding DNA: TGTGCCAGCAGTTTACGGGGACTAGCGGGAGGAAGCTCCTACGAGCAGTACTTC. Amino acids: CASSLRGLAGGSSYEQYF.

This chain's CDR3 is CASSLDAPRYRRGGTGELFF. The CDR3 coding sequence is TGTGCCAGCAGCTTAGATGCCCCCCGCTACCGAAGAGGAGGGACCGGGGAGCTGTTTTTT. The chain is built from TRBV11-2 and TRBJ2-2; a possible D gene is TRBD2 (6 bases). The CDR3 is made up of 20 amino acids. CDR1 is SGHAT and CDR2 is FQNNGV in the germline V gene. Deletions cut 0 bases from V and 5 bases from J, with 25 bases between.

This clonotype has only a few counts. This chain links TRBV4-1 with TRBJ2-2; 16 bases fit TRBD2. V lost 3 bases and J lost 5; bases outside the gene matches: 6. There are 18 residues in the CDR3. Germline lookup yields CDR1 MGHRA and CDR2 YSYEKL. The CDR3 protein is CASSQTKGLAGGTGELFF. Written as DNA, the CDR3 is TGCGCCAGCAGCCAGACAAAGGGACTAGCGGGGGGGACCGGGGAGCTGTTTTTT.

V gene TRBV27 combines with J gene TRBJ2-7, with a tentative D call TRBD1 (5 bases). In germline, CDR1 is MNHEY, CDR2 SMNVEV (reference sequence). The CDR3 is made up of 13 amino acids. V was pared by 10 bases and J by 4 bases, with 17 bases between. CDR3 amino acids: CATPPGAAYEQYF. The CDR3 DNA reads TGTGCCACTCCGCCTGGGGCGGCGTACGAGCAGTACTTC.

This clonotype was recorded a few times. The chain is built from TRBV12-3 or TRBV12-4 and TRBJ2-3; D is unclear. The length of the CDR3 is 14 residues. Trimming removed 4 bases at V and 5 bases at J, with 13 bases between. Here the CDR3 DNA reads TGTGCCAGCAGTTCACGAGGACCCGGAGATACGCAGTATTTT. Translation: CASSSRGPGDTQYF.

CDR3 region: CASSLSARLETQYF. The CDR3 DNA sequence: TGTGCCAGCAGTTTATCGGCGAGGTTGGAGACCCAGTACTTC. This sequence joins TRBV27 and TRBJ2-5; D not resolved. Trimming stripped 0 bases from V and 5 bases from J, with 10 bases between. Germline V lookup: CDR1 MNHEY, CDR2 SMNVEV (reference sequence). This CDR3 spans 14 amino acids.

This chain connects TRBV4-3 to TRBJ2-3, with 10 bases aligning to TRBD2. The germline CDR1 and CDR2 sequences are LGHNA and YSLEER. V lost 0 bases and J lost 8; bases outside the gene matches: 14. The CDR3 contains 18 residues. As DNA, the CDR3 is TGCGCCAGCAGCCAAGATCGGGCCGCAGCTAGCGGGAGAATTACGCAGTATTTT. This translates into CASSQDRAAASGRITQYF.

The sample holds many counts of this clonotype. CDR3 loop: CASSLRGRAAGELFF. CDR3 DNA: TGCGCCAGCAGCTTGCGCGGGAGGGCCGCCGGGGAGCTGTTTTTT. The rearrangement joins TRBV5-1 to TRBJ2-2; 9 bases align to TRBD2. Germline CDR1 reads SGHRS; CDR2 reads YFSETQ. Trimming removed 1 base from V and 6 bases from J; junction bases left unmatched: 4. The CDR3 runs to 15 residues.

The V and J genes are TRBV29-1 and TRBJ2-7; no definite D call. CDR1 is SQVTM, CDR2 ANQGSEA, per germline. The length of the CDR3 is 12 residues. V lost 7 bases and J lost 0, with 10 bases in between. The CDR3 here is CSAIWGSYEQYF. The CDR3 nucleotides read TGCAGCGCCATTTGGGGCTCCTACGAGCAGTACTTC.

This clonotype was observed at least ten times. A read error may produce the germline difference seen at one junction end. The CDR3 here is CASSLWDSSYEQYF. In DNA form, the CDR3 reads TGTGCCAGCAGCTTATGGGACAGCTCCTACGAGCAGTACTTC. This rearrangement joins TRBV28 to TRBJ2-7, with TRBD1 identical over 7 bases. From germline, CDR1 is MDHEN and CDR2 SYDVKM. This CDR3 is built from 14 residues.

This clonotype was observed a handful of times. The chain has TRBV10-3 and TRBJ2-4; 7 bases fit TRBD1. With 3 bases clipped from V and 3 bases from J, the junction kept 8 bases outside the gene matches. CDR1 ENHRY and CDR2 SYGVKD come from the germline V gene. The CDR3 is 16 amino acids. CDR3 amino acids: CAISDPDRERKNIQYF. CDR3 DNA sequence: TGTGCCATCAGTGACCCCGACAGGGAGCGCAAAAACATTCAGTACTTC.

There are many counts of this clonotype. V usage is TRBV9 and J usage is TRBJ2-1; no firm D call. The CDR3 consists of 16 residues. In germline, CDR1 is SGDLS, CDR2 YYNGEE. The V end was cut by 3 bases, the J end by 4 bases, with 17 bases between. This chain's CDR3 is CASSADEDGFYNEQFF. The CDR3 bases are TGTGCCAGCAGCGCGGACGAGGACGGCTTTTACAATGAGCAGTTCTTC.

The sample holds a few counts of this clonotype. The chain links TRBV28 to TRBJ2-1, with D unresolved. Germline CDR1 and CDR2: MDHEN and SYDVKM. Trimming removed 5 bases from V and 5 bases from J, with 13 bases in between. The CDR3 covers 14 residues. The CDR3 spells CASSPDYSDNEQFF. The CDR3 DNA reads as TGTGCCAGCAGTCCAGATTACAGTGACAATGAGCAGTTCTTC.

The J gene is TRBJ2-2, the V gene TRBV25-1, with D possibly called TRBD1 or TRBD2 (5 bases each). The CDR3 totals 19 residues. Germline V gene sequence: CDR1 MGHDK, CDR2 SYGVNS. The germline V and J ends were trimmed by 8 bases and 6 bases, with 31 bases remaining between them. The CDR3 nucleotides are TGTGCCAGCGCTTCTAGGTGGCGGACGCGGTTGTGGGACCCCGGGGAGCTGTTTTTT. It is translated as CASASRWRTRLWDPGELFF.

This clonotype was seen more than once but under ten times. The chain couples TRBV29-1 to TRBJ2-1; D is uncertain. Trimming shortened V by 6 bases and J by 4 bases, and 19 bases separated the two germline ends. The CDR3 covers 15 residues. Germline V gene lookup returns CDR1 SQVTM and CDR2 ANQGSEA. This CDR3 is CSVVWSDPRYNEQFF. The CDR3 coding sequence is TGCAGCGTAGTTTGGTCGGACCCCAGATACAATGAGCAGTTCTTC.

The chain has TRBV7-8 and TRBJ2-4; 10 bases agree with TRBD1. The CDR3 extends over 15 amino acids. V lost 5 bases to trimming and J lost 8 bases; unmatched junction nucleotides: 9. Per germline, CDR1 SGHVS and CDR2 FQNEAQ. In DNA form, the CDR3 reads TGTGCCAGCAGCCCGCCTCCGGGACAGGGGTACATTCAGTACTTC. Translation: CASSPPPGQGYIQYF.